Below, 7 T cell receptor beta chains from the same sample are listed, as sequenced in a study of shared clonotypes between healthy human individuals. Using immunoSEQ multiplex PCR, the repertoire was profiled, and TCRdb retains in-frame clones only, with some absent. Of 2,500,000 or so clones in the sample, roughly 92% are singletons; the top ten hold around 0.38%. The sequenced sample consisted of naive CD4+ T cells from PBMCs. Subset reported: CD45RA+ positively selected. The receptors come from a man between 18 and 35 years old in good health. Some clones in this sample may be carry-over from other donors' samples.

The chain combines TRBV9 with TRBJ2-7; D remains unclear. Germline CDR1 SGDLS, CDR2 YYNGEE. The CDR3 sequence is 16 residues long. The V gene lost 6 bases and the J gene lost 4 bases, with 23 bases spanning the gap. The CDR3 region is CASKIPFRYKNYEQYF. As DNA, the CDR3 is TGTGCCAGCAAAATCCCCTTTCGATATAAAAATTACGAGCAGTACTTC. Full variable domain (remainder filled in from reference TRBV9 and TRBJ2-7): DSGVTQTPKHLITATGQRVTLRCSPRSGDLSVYWYQQSLDQGLQFLIQYYNGEERAKGNILERFSAQQFPDLHSELNLSSLELGDSALYFCASKIPFRYKNYEQYFGPGTRLTVT.

This chain joins TRBV7-3 and TRBJ1-2; D ambiguous. Germline CDR1 and CDR2: SGHTA and FQGTGA. CDR3 length: 15 amino acids. V shed 2 bases and J shed 13 bases, with 23 bases lying between them. This CDR3 is CASSLEPRVGAQVTF. Here the CDR3 DNA reads TGTGCCAGCAGCTTAGAACCCCGGGTAGGAGCCCAGGTCACCTTC.

This clone has just a few counts. The gene calls are TRBV9 and TRBJ2-6; D gene uncertain. The CDR3 runs 15 residues. Germline-derived CDR1 and CDR2 are SGDLS and YYNGEE. V lost 0 bases to trimming and J lost 0 bases, with 4 bases between them. CDR3 sequence reads: CASSVVASGANVLTF. CDR3 nucleotides: TGTGCCAGCAGCGTAGTCGCCTCTGGGGCCAACGTCCTGACTTTC.

This clone was counted once. In the same sample, other DNA sequences code for this CDR3. The J gene is TRBJ2-1, the V gene TRBV28; the D gene is possibly TRBD1 (6 bases). This CDR3 is built from 13 residues. Germline values: CDR1 MDHEN, CDR2 SYDVKM. Trimming removed 6 bases at V and 3 bases at J, with 9 bases between. The CDR3 loop reads CASSLDSYNEQFF. The DNA for the CDR3 is TGTGCCAGCAGCTTGGACAGCTACAATGAGCAGTTCTTC.

With respect to this clone: This sample includes further DNA sequences coding for the same CDR3. V is TRBV5-1 and J is TRBJ2-3, with 10 bases matching TRBD2. Germline CDR1 SGHRS, CDR2 YFSETQ. CDR3 length: 16 amino acids. J gave up 0 bases and V 4 bases, and 5 bases lay outside the gene matches. CDR3 nucleotide sequence: TGCGCCAGCAGCCCCATAGCGGGAGGAAGCACAGATACGCAGTATTTT. It specifies CASSPIAGGSTDTQYF.

The rearrangement joins TRBV18 to TRBJ1-6; TRBD1 might be the D (5 bases). V shed 3 bases and J shed 7 bases, with 13 bases lying between them. The length of the CDR3 is 15 residues. Germline lookup yields CDR1 KGHSH and CDR2 LQKENI. CDR3 residues: CASSPSWDANSPLHF. CDR3 in DNA: TGTGCCAGCTCACCTTCATGGGACGCGAATTCACCCCTCCACTTT. The whole variable domain, filled in from reference TRBV18 and TRBJ1-6, reads NAGVMQNPRHLVRRRGQEARLRCSPMKGHSHVYWYRQLPEEGLKFMVYLQKENIIDESGMPKERFSAEFPKEGPSILRIQQVVRGDSAAYFCASSPSWDANSPLHFGNGTRLTVT.

This chain joins TRBV2 and TRBJ2-2; D gene unclear. The CDR3 has 13 amino acids. The germline V gene encodes CDR1 SNHLY and CDR2 FYNNEI. V lost 4 bases, J lost 4 bases, and 7 bases lay in between. The CDR3 nucleotides are TGTGCCAGCAGTGTGGAAGTCACCGGGGAGCTGTTTTTT. Residues: CASSVEVTGELFF.